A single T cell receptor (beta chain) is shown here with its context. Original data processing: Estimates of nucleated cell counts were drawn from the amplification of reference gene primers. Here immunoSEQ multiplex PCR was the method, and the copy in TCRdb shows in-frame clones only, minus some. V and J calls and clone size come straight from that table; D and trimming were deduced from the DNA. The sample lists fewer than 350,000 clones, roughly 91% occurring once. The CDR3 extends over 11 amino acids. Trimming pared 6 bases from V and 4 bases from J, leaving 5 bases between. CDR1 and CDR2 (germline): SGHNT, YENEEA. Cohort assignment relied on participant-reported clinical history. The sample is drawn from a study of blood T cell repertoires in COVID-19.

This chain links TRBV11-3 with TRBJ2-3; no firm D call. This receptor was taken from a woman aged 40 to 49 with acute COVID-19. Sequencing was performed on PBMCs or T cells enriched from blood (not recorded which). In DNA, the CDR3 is TGTGCCAGCAGAGCCGCAGATACGCAGTATTTT. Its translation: CASRAADTQYF. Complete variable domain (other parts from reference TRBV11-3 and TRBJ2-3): EAGVVQSPRYKIIEKKQPVAFWCNPISGHNTLYWYLQNLGQGPELLIRYENEEAVDDSQLPKDRFSAERLKGVDSTLKIQPAELGDSAVYLCASRAADTQYFGPGTRLTVL.